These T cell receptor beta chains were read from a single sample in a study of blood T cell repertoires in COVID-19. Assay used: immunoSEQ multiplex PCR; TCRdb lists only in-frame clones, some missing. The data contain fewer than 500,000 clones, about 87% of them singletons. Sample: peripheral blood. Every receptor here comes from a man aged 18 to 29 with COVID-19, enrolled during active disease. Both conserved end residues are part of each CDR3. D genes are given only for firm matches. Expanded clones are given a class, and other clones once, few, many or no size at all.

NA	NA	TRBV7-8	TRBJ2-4	CASSSAISPAKNIQYF	TGTGCCAGCAGCTCGGCGATTAGCCCAGCCAAAAACATTCAGTACTTC
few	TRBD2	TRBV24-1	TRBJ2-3	CATRAGASDTQYF	TGTGCCACCCGAGCGGGAGCCTCAGATACGCAGTATTTT
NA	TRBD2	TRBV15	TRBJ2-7	CATSRDWEGSYEQYF	TGTGCCACCAGCAGAGATTGGGAGGGGAGCTACGAGCAGTACTTC
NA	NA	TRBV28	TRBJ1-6	CASSPSPNNSPLHF	TGTGCCAGCAGTCCAAGCCCGAATAATTCACCCCTCCACTTT
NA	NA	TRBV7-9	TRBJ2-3	CASTRTPSTDTQYF	TGTGCCAGCACCCGGACACCGAGCACAGATACGCAGTATTTT
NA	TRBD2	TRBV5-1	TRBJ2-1	CASSSSGRAYNEQFF	TGCGCCAGCAGCTCGAGCGGGAGGGCCTATAATGAGCAGTTCTTC
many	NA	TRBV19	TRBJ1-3	CASSLPPQAFSGNTIYF	TGTGCCAGTAGTCTCCCACCACAGGCCTTCTCTGGAAACACCATATATTTT
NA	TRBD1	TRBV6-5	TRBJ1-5	CASSYAWTGDQPQHF	TGTGCCAGCAGTTACGCGTGGACAGGGGATCAGCCCCAGCATTTT
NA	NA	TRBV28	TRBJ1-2	CASVVRGTHGYTF	TGTGCCAGCGTGGTAAGAGGAACCCATGGCTACACCTTC
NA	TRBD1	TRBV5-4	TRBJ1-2	CASSLAEGALNYGYTF	TGTGCCAGCAGCTTGGCCGAGGGGGCCTTGAACTATGGCTACACCTTC
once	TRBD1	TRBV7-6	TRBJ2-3	CASSIRTGTVGADTQYF	TGTGCCAGCAGCATACGAACCGGGACAGTCGGGGCAGATACGCAGTATTTT
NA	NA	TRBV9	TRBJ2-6	CASSKDSSGANVLTF	TGTGCCAGCAGCAAGGACAGCTCTGGGGCCAACGTCCTGACTTTC
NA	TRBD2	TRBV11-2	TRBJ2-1	CASSLVGLAGVDEQFF	TGTGCCAGCAGCTTAGTGGGGCTAGCGGGGGTCGATGAGCAGTTCTTC
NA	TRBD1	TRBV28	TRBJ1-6	CASSAQGQGFIHSPLHF	TGTGCCAGCAGTGCCCAGGGACAGGGGTTCATTCATTCACCCCTCCACTTT
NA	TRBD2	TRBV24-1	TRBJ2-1	CATSDPGLAGSRYNEQFF	TGTGCCACCAGTGACCCCGGACTAGCGGGATCCCGCTACAATGAGCAGTTCTTC
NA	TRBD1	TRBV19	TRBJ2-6	CASSSGGAAGANVLTF	TGTGCCAGTTCCTCAGGGGGCGCAGCTGGGGCCAACGTCCTGACTTTC
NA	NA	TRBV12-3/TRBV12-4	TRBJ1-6	CASNRDKISPLHF	TGTGCCAGCAACCGGGACAAGATTTCACCCCTCCACTTT
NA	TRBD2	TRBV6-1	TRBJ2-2	CASSERLAANTGELFF	TGTGCCAGCAGTGAGCGGCTAGCGGCGAACACCGGGGAGCTGTTTTTT
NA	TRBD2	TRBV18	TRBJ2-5	CASSLLGGGQETQYF	TGTGCCAGCTCACTCCTCGGGGGGGGCCAAGAGACCCAGTACTTC
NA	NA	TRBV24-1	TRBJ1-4	CATSDLFGQEKLFF	TGTGCCACCAGTGATTTGTTTGGACAGGAAAAACTGTTTTTT
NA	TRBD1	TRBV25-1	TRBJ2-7	CASRPGTGSYEQYF	TGTGCCAGCAGACCCGGGACAGGGTCCTACGAGCAGTACTTC
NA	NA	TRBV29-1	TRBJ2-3	CSVRGRSTDTQYF	TGCAGCGTTCGTGGCAGGAGCACAGATACGCAGTATTTT
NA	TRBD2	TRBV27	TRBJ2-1	CASSLVTSGLYEQFF	TGTGCCAGCAGTTTAGTGACTAGCGGCCTCTATGAGCAGTTCTTC
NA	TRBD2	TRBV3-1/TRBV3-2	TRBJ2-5	CASSQEVLAGLQETQYF	TGTGCCAGCAGCCAAGAGGTACTAGCGGGGCTCCAAGAGACCCAGTACTTC
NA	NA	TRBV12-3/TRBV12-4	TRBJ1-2	CASSLSQSVGYTF	TGTGCCAGCAGTTTATCACAGTCAGTAGGCTACACCTTC
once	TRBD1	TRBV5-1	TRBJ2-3	CASSSGTGVGDTQYF	TGCGCCAGCAGCTCCGGTACAGGGGTTGGAGATACGCAGTATTTT
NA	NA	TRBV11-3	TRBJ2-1	CASRLGRDDFNNEQFF	TGTGCCAGCAGACTGGGGCGGGATGATTTCAACAATGAGCAGTTCTTC
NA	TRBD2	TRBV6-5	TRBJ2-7	CASALAGDAYNEQYF	TGTGCCAGCGCTTTAGCGGGAGATGCATATAACGAGCAGTACTTC
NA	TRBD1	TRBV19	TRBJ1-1	CASAETRQGRRTEAFF	TGTGCCAGTGCGGAAACTCGACAGGGTCGACGGACTGAAGCTTTCTTT
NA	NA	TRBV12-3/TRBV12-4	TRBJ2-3	CASTLSQYF	TGTGCCAGCACTCTTAGTCAGTATTTT
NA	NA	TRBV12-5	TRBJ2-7	CASAEGARPTYEQYF	TGTGCTAGTGCCGAAGGGGCCCGGCCTACCTACGAGCAGTACTTC
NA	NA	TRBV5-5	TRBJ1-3	CASSLGVAGNTIYF	TGTGCCAGCAGCTTGGGGGTAGCCGGAAACACCATATATTTT
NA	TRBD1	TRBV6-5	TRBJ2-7	CASGDRGPYEQYF	TGTGCCAGCGGGGACAGGGGACCCTACGAGCAGTACTTC
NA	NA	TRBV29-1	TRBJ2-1	CSVEVRQGGDNEQFF	TGCAGCGTTGAAGTTAGACAAGGGGGGGACAATGAGCAGTTCTTC
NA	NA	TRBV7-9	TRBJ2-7	CASTRTNYEQYF	TGTGCCAGCACCCGGACAAACTACGAGCAGTACTTC
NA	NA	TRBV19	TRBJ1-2	CASSMGLGLDYGYTF	TGTGCCAGTAGTATGGGTCTGGGGCTAGACTATGGCTACACCTTC
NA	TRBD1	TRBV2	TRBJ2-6	CASSERDSLSGANVLTF	TGTGCCAGCAGTGAAAGGGACAGCCTCTCTGGGGCCAACGTCCTGACTTTC
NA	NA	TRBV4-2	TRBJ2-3	CASSQVFSGTDTQYF	TGTGCCAGCAGCCAAGTTTTTTCGGGCACAGATACGCAGTATTTT
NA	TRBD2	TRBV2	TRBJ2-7	CASRTERGTEQYF	TGTGCCAGCAGGACGGAGCGGGGGACCGAGCAGTACTTC
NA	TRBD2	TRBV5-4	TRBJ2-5	CASSLVGSGRFQETQYF	TGTGCCAGCAGCTTGGTGGGTAGCGGGAGGTTCCAAGAGACCCAGTACTTC
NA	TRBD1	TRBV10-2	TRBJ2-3	CASSLGQEGTDTQYF	TGCGCCAGCAGCCTAGGACAGGAAGGCACAGATACGCAGTATTTT
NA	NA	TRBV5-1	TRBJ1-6	CASSLDGLNSPLHF	TGCGCCAGCAGCTTGGACGGTCTTAATTCACCCCTCCACTTT
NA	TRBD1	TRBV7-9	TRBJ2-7	CASSLGQGGYEQYF	TGTGCCAGCAGCTTAGGACAGGGGGGGTACGAGCAGTACTTC
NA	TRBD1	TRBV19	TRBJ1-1	CASSYVTGAGTEAFF	TGTGCCAGTAGTTACGTGACAGGGGCGGGCACTGAAGCTTTCTTT
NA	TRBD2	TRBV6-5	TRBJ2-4	CASSSGTSGGKNIQYF	TGTGCCAGCAGTTCTGGGACTAGCGGGGGAAAAAACATTCAGTACTTC
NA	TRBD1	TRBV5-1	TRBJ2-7	CASSLGQGAYEQYF	TGCGCCAGCAGCTTGGGACAGGGAGCCTACGAGCAGTACTTC